The 19 T cell receptor beta chains below all came from one sample that was sequenced in a study of T cells after yellow fever vaccination. TCRdb reprocessed the 5' RACE reads via MiXCR and lists one record per CDR3 protein. The data show some 290,000 distinct CDR3 sequences, over 8.5% seen once. Sequenced material: CD4+ T cells sorted from PBMCs, taken 45 days after the yellow fever booster vaccination. All receptors derive from a man aged 18 to 30 who received the YFV17D yellow fever vaccine.

This clonotype was seen a few times. The chain couples TRBV7-9 to TRBJ1-3; no clear D. With 0 bases removed from V and 2 bases from J, the gap between germline ends came to 8 bases. This CDR3 is 15 amino acids long. In germline, CDR1 is SEHNR, CDR2 FQNEAQ (reference sequence). The CDR3 DNA sequence: TGTGCCAGCAGCTTAGCAGCAACAGCTGGAAACACCATATATTTT. It specifies CASSLAATAGNTIYF.

This clonotype showed up just a few times. J is TRBJ1-4 and V is TRBV27; TRBD1 matches 8 bases. This CDR3 has 13 residues. Germline CDR1 is MNHEY and CDR2 is SMNVEV (reference sequence). V lost 5 bases and J lost 8; bases outside the gene matches: 4. This chain's CDR3 is CASSDRGREKLFF. The CDR3 region has the DNA TGTGCCAGCAGTGACAGGGGACGGGAAAAACTGTTTTTT.

In this sample, this clonotype turned up a few times. The chain has TRBV5-1 and TRBJ2-1; either TRBD1 or TRBD2 may supply D (6 bases each). This CDR3 has 15 residues. Germline CDR1 SGHRS, CDR2 YFSETQ. V was trimmed by 2 bases and J by 3 bases, leaving 12 bases between them. In nucleotides, the CDR3 is TGCGCCAGCAGCTTAGGGGGGACAAACTACAATGAGCAGTTCTTC. This translates into CASSLGGTNYNEQFF.

This clonotype occurred a few times. The DNA of the CDR3 is TGTGCCAGTAGGGGACAGAACACCGGGGAGCTGTTTTTT. This codes for CASRGQNTGELFF. The rearrangement uses TRBV19 and TRBJ2-2; the D gene is possibly TRBD1 (6 bases). Trimming stripped 6 bases from V and 1 base from J, with 6 bases between. The length of the CDR3 is 13 residues. CDR1 and CDR2 (germline): LNHDA, SQIVND (reference sequence). Full variable domain (outside the CDR3, taken from reference TRBV19 and TRBJ2-2): DGGITQSPKYLFRKEGQNVTLSCEQNLNHDAMYWYRQDPGQGLRLIYYSQIVNDFQKGDIAEGYSVSREKKESFPLTVTSAQKNPTAFYLCASRGQNTGELFFGEGSRLTVL.

This clonotype turned up a few times. This sequence joins TRBV18 and TRBJ2-3, with D hard to call. V lost 5 bases and J lost 2, with 14 bases in between. The CDR3 consists of 15 residues. Germline CDR1 reads KGHSH; CDR2 reads LQKENI. The CDR3 region is CASSSLLRATDTQYF. CDR3 nucleotide sequence: TGTGCCAGCTCATCCCTCCTCCGGGCCACAGATACGCAGTATTTT. Combining the CDR3 with reference TRBV18 and TRBJ2-3 gives the whole variable domain NAGVMQNPRHLVRRRGQEARLRCSPMKGHSHVYWYRQLPEEGLKFMVYLQKENIIDESGMPKERFSAEFPKEGPSILRIQQVVRGDSAAYFCASSSLLRATDTQYFGPGTRLTVL.

In the case of this clonotype: A read error is possible here, since a much larger clone lies one base away. The conserved closing phenylalanine or tryptophan is absent in this CDR3, likely reflecting a read error. The chain recombines TRBV4-1 with TRBJ2-2, with 8 bases matching TRBD1. The V gene end was trimmed by 2 bases and the J gene end by 3 bases; junction bases not matched to a gene: 2. From germline, CDR1 is MGHRA and CDR2 YSYEKL. The CDR3 contains 15 residues. CDR3 coding DNA: TGCGCCAGCAGCCAATGGACAGGGCACACCGGGGAGCTGTTTCTT. It yields the protein CASSQWTGHTGELFL.

This clonotype showed up just a few times. The rearrangement links TRBV11-2 to TRBJ2-7; D is ambiguous. CDR1 and CDR2 (germline): SGHAT, FQNNGV. V was shortened by 2 bases and J by 3 bases, with 8 bases between the two germline ends. The CDR3 is 13 residues long. The DNA for the CDR3 is TGTGCCAGCAGCTTAAACCTTAACTACGAGCAGTACGTC. The encoded protein is CASSLNLNYEQYV.

This clonotype was picked up a small number of times. V gene TRBV19 combines with J gene TRBJ2-3; TRBD2 matches at 7 bases. J lost 2 bases, V lost 9 bases, and 5 bases had no gene match. Germline CDR1 and CDR2: LNHDA and SQIVND (reference sequence). This CDR3 region has 13 residues. The CDR3 nucleotides read TGTGCCAGCAAGGGACTAATCACAGATACGCAGTATTTT. Its protein is CASKGLITDTQYF.

The rearrangement joins TRBV6-1 to TRBJ2-1; TRBD2 matches 8 bases. CDR3 length equals 16 residues. V lost 6 bases and J lost 8; bases outside the gene matches: 15. Germline lookup yields CDR1 MNHNS and CDR2 SASEGT. The CDR3 is CASSLRPGLARDEQFF. The DNA of the CDR3 is TGTGCCAGCAGCCTACGCCCCGGACTAGCTCGGGATGAGCAGTTCTTC.

V gene TRBV2 combines with J gene TRBJ2-7; D gene unclear. Germline values: CDR1 SNHLY, CDR2 FYNNEI. V was pared by 6 bases and J by 2 bases, with 8 bases between. The CDR3 consists of 12 residues. The CDR3 spells CASRQETYEQYF. CDR3 DNA: TGTGCCAGCAGGCAGGAGACCTACGAGCAGTACTTC.

This clonotype was seen more than once but under ten times. The gene calls are TRBV19 and TRBJ1-1; tentative D call: TRBD1 (5 bases). CDR1 and CDR2 (germline): LNHDA, SQIVND (reference sequence). The CDR3 length is 14 residues. Trimming cost V 4 bases and J 3 bases, with 12 bases left between them. CDR3 sequence: CASSNGGLDTEAFF. The CDR3, as DNA: TGTGCCAGTAGTAATGGGGGGTTGGACACTGAAGCTTTCTTT.

This chain connects TRBV6-6 to TRBJ2-5; D may correspond to TRBD1 or TRBD2 (5 bases each). This CDR3 region has 14 residues. The germline V gene encodes CDR1 MNHNY and CDR2 SVGAGI (reference sequence). The ends were cut back, 6 bases at V and 5 bases at J, with 16 bases in the middle. CDR3 nucleotide sequence: TGTGCCAGCAGATTCCGGGGCCAAGGGGAGACCCAGTACTTC. Translated: CASRFRGQGETQYF.

Details on this clonotype: A much larger clonotype is one base distant, so this may be a read error. CDR3 DNA sequence: TGTGCCAGCAGCTATAGACTACTTAGCGGGGGGCTGTTTTTT. This codes for CASSYRLLSGGLFF. The gene calls are TRBV11-3 and TRBJ2-2; 9 bases map to TRBD2. Per germline, CDR1 SGHNT and CDR2 YENEEA. The CDR3 has 14 residues.

The rearrangement joins TRBV6-6 to TRBJ1-1, with 8 positions matching TRBD1. Germline CDR1 is MNHNY and CDR2 is SVGAGI (reference sequence). The CDR3 sequence is 13 residues long. V was clipped by 2 bases and J by 6 bases; unmatched bases: 2. CDR3 protein: CASSYGQGAEAFF. The DNA for the CDR3 is TGTGCCAGCAGTTACGGACAGGGCGCTGAAGCTTTCTTT.

This chain links TRBV4-3 with TRBJ1-1, with D unclear. Germline V gene sequence: CDR1 LGHNA, CDR2 YSLEER. V was cut by 1 base and J by 2 bases, with 8 bases left in between. CDR3 length equals 14 residues. This chain's CDR3 is CASSQVDGNTEAFF. The CDR3 DNA reads TGCGCCAGCAGCCAAGTCGACGGAAACACTGAAGCTTTCTTT.

This chain links TRBV7-2 with TRBJ2-7; 10 nucleotides line up with TRBD2. The CDR3 sequence is 16 residues long. Germline V gene data show CDR1 as SGHTA and CDR2 as FQGNSA. With V trimmed by 1 base and J by 2 bases, 5 bases remained unmatched. The CDR3 loop is CASSLVWTSGTYEQYF. CDR3 coding DNA: TGTGCCAGCAGCTTAGTGTGGACTAGCGGCACCTACGAGCAGTACTTC. Using reference TRBV7-2 and TRBJ2-7 for the parts outside the CDR3, the full variable domain is GAGVSQSPSNKVTEKGKDVELRCDPISGHTALYWYRQSLGQGLEFLIYFQGNSAPDKSGLPSDRFSAERTGGSVSTLTIQRTQQEDSAVYLCASSLVWTSGTYEQYFGPGTRLTVT.

This clonotype has only a few counts. The genes are TRBV6-4 and TRBJ2-5; 12 bases align to TRBD2. The V gene's germline CDR1 is MRHNA and CDR2 SNTAGT. Losses at the gene ends were 6 bases for V and 1 base for J; bases not matched to a gene: 15. There are 19 residues in the CDR3. For the CDR3, the DNA is TGTGCCAGCAGAGAACTCGGACTAGCGGGGAAAAAACCCCAAGAGACCCAGTACTTC. Translated, it gives CASRELGLAGKKPQETQYF.

This clonotype was seen repeatedly, ten times or more. The V and J genes are TRBV7-2 and TRBJ2-1, with a weak D call TRBD2 (5 bases). Trimming removed 5 bases at V and 6 bases at J, with 14 bases between. Germline CDR1 SGHTA, CDR2 FQGNSA. CDR3 length: 14 residues. DNA of the CDR3: TGTGCCAGCAGCCCAAACGCGGGTCGCAATGAGCAGTTCTTC. Protein sequence: CASSPNAGRNEQFF.

This clonotype came up a few times. The chain couples TRBV6-6 to TRBJ1-5; D might be TRBD1 (5 bases). Germline V gene lookup returns CDR1 MNHNY and CDR2 SVGAGI (reference sequence). CDR3 length: 16 amino acids. The V gene lost 1 base and the J gene lost 3 bases, with 13 bases spanning the gap. CDR3 sequence reads: CASSYFLVGDNQPQHF. Here the CDR3 DNA reads TGTGCCAGCAGTTACTTTCTGGTAGGGGACAATCAGCCCCAGCATTTT.